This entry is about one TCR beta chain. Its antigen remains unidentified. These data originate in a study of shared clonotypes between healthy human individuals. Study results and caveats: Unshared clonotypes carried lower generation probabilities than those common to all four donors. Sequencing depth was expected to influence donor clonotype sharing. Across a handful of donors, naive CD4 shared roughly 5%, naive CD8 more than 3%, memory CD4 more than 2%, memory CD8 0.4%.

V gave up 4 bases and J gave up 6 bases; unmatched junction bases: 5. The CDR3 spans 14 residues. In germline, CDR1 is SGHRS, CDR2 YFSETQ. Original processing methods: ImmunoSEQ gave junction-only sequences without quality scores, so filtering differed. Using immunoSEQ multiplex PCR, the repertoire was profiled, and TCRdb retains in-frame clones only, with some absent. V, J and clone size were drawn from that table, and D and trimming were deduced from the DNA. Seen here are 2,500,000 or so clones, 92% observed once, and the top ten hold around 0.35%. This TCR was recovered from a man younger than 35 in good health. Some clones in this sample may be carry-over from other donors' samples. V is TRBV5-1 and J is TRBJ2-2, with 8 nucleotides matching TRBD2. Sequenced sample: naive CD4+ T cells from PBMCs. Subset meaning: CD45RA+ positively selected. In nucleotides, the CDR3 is TGCGCCAGCAGCGACCCGGGACTAGCCGGGGAGCTGTTTTTT. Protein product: CASSDPGLAGELFF.